These 15 T cell receptor beta chains were sequenced from one sample in a study of memory CD4+ T cells and cytomegalovirus serostatus. The sort gate was single viable CD3+CD4+CD8-CD45RO+ cells for memory CD4+ T cells. The table came from immunoSEQ multiplex PCR; TCRdb's copy has only in-frame clones and leaves some out. The sample lists approximately 92,000 clones; about 80% were seen once. Input material: memory CD4+ T cells from blood. Receptors were obtained from an adult in good health and CMV-seropositive.

The chain recombines TRBV2 with TRBJ2-1; D not certain. The V and J ends lost 4 bases and 6 bases respectively, with 7 bases between them. CDR3 length: 12 amino acids. Germline assignment: CDR1 SNHLY and CDR2 FYNNEI. CDR3 nucleotide sequence: TGTGCCAGCAGTGTGGATCGCAATGAGCAGTTCTTC. Its translation is CASSVDRNEQFF.

V is TRBV19 and J is TRBJ2-1, with 12 bases lining up with TRBD2. Germline assignment: CDR1 LNHDA and CDR2 SQIVND (reference sequence). The V gene end was trimmed by 4 bases and the J gene end by 6 bases; junction bases not matched to a gene: 4. CDR3 size: 15 residues. The CDR3 DNA is TGTGCCAGTAGTAGGACTAGCGGGATTGGCAATGAGCAGTTCTTC. Translation gives CASSRTSGIGNEQFF.

This chain connects TRBV7-6 to TRBJ2-3; D unresolved. The CDR3 is 14 amino acids. The V end lost 3 bases, the J end lost 0 bases, and 7 bases lay between the germline ends. Germline lookup yields CDR1 SGHVS and CDR2 FNYEAQ. The DNA for the CDR3 is TGTGCCAGCAGCTTGCACAGTAGCACAGATACGCAGTATTTT. Its protein is CASSLHSSTDTQYF. Drawing the rest from reference TRBV7-6 and TRBJ2-3, the complete variable domain is GAGVSQSPRYKVTKRGQDVALRCDPISGHVSLYWYRQALGQGPEFLTYFNYEAQQDKSGLPNDRFSAERPEGSISTLTIQRTEQRDSAMYRCASSLHSSTDTQYFGPGTRLTVL.

The V gene is TRBV6-1, the J gene TRBJ1-4; no definite D call. The CDR3 extends over 13 amino acids. V lost 3 bases and J 4 bases, leaving 6 bases between the germline ends. Germline V gives CDR1 MNHNS, CDR2 SASEGT. The CDR3 DNA reads TGTGCCAGCAGTGACCAGGTTAATGAAAAACTGTTTTTT. As protein: CASSDQVNEKLFF.

V is TRBV27 and J is TRBJ2-1, with D possibly called TRBD1 or TRBD2 (5 bases each). Germline CDR1 is MNHEY and CDR2 is SMNVEV (reference sequence). The V end was cut by 3 bases, the J end by 4 bases, with 10 bases between. The CDR3 runs to 14 residues. The CDR3 nucleotides read TGTGCCAGCAGTTTTCGTGGGGGTTACAATGAGCAGTTCTTC. As protein: CASSFRGGYNEQFF.

The rearrangement links TRBV16 to TRBJ2-3, with TRBD2 matching over 8 bases. CDR3 length: 14 amino acids. Germline V CDR1 and CDR2: KGHSY, FQNENV. Trimming at V came to 4 bases and at J to 10 bases, leaving 10 bases not matched to a gene. CDR3 protein: CASSPMIREGAQYF. The CDR3 DNA reads TGTGCCAGCAGCCCCATGATCCGGGAGGGCGCGCAGTATTTT.

The chain joins TRBV7-6 to TRBJ2-3; TRBD2 aligns across 8 bases. The CDR3 is 15 amino acids. Germline-derived CDR1 and CDR2 are SGHVS and FNYEAQ. Germline trimming cut 4 bases from V and 2 bases from J; bases unmatched to any gene: 5. CDR3 coding DNA: TGTGCCAGCAGCTCCGTAGCGGGGCACACAGATACGCAGTATTTT. Its translation: CASSSVAGHTDTQYF. The complete variable domain, with remaining parts taken from reference TRBV7-6 and TRBJ2-3, reads GAGVSQSPRYKVTKRGQDVALRCDPISGHVSLYWYRQALGQGPEFLTYFNYEAQQDKSGLPNDRFSAERPEGSISTLTIQRTEQRDSAMYRCASSSVAGHTDTQYFGPGTRLTVL.

This clone was recorded a few times. The genes are TRBV5-1 and TRBJ1-1, with 8 bases that match TRBD1. The V gene's germline CDR1 is SGHRS and CDR2 YFSETQ. This CDR3 is built from 13 residues. After removal of 3 bases from V and 4 bases from J, the junction contained 2 bases not matched to a gene. The CDR3 region has the DNA TGCGCCAGCAGCTGGACAGGGAGCACTGAAGCTTTCTTT. It codes for CASSWTGSTEAFF.

The gene calls are TRBV4-1 and TRBJ1-1; TRBD1 aligns across 7 bases. The V segment lost 4 bases and the J segment 0 bases; nucleotides outside the gene matches: 5. This CDR3 region has 15 residues. Looked up from germline, CDR1 is MGHRA and CDR2 is YSYEKL. For the CDR3, the DNA is TGCGCCAGCAGCCTAGGGACAGCAATGAACACTGAAGCTTTCTTT. As protein: CASSLGTAMNTEAFF.

J is TRBJ1-5 and V is TRBV28; no clear D gene. The CDR3 spans 15 residues. V dropped 4 bases and J dropped 0 bases, with 10 bases sitting between them. Germline CDR1 is MDHEN and CDR2 is SYDVKM. CDR3 sequence: CASSSLSFSNQPQHF. The CDR3, as DNA: TGTGCCAGCAGTTCCCTGTCTTTTAGCAATCAGCCCCAGCATTTT.

This rearrangement joins TRBV6-5 to TRBJ2-7, with a tentative D call TRBD1 (6 bases). The CDR3 contains 13 residues. Germline CDR1 reads MNHEY; CDR2 reads SVGAGI. Trimming took off 6 bases at V and 2 bases at J, with 11 bases between the two ends. The CDR3 region has the DNA TGTGCCAGCAGCCCGACAGGCACCTACGAGCAGTACTTC. Translated: CASSPTGTYEQYF.

V is TRBV6-1 and J is TRBJ2-7; 8 positions match TRBD2. V lost 6 bases and J lost 0; bases outside the gene matches: 7. CDR3 length equals 15 residues. Germline V gives CDR1 MNHNS, CDR2 SASEGT. CDR3 sequence reads: CASSLLADHSYEQYF. CDR3 nucleotides: TGTGCCAGCAGCCTACTAGCGGATCACTCCTACGAGCAGTACTTC.

J is TRBJ2-3 and V is TRBV18; 11 bases are shared with TRBD2. The CDR3 sequence is 17 residues long. V was clipped by 0 bases and J by 4 bases; unmatched bases: 6. The germline V gene encodes CDR1 KGHSH and CDR2 LQKENI. The CDR3 bases are TGTGCCAGCTCACCACCTAGCGGGAGGGCCGCGGCAGATACGCAGTATTTT. This encodes CASSPPSGRAAADTQYF.

This clone was detected only once. V gene TRBV25-1 combines with J gene TRBJ2-1; D is uncertain. V was shortened by 4 bases and J by 4 bases, with 11 bases between the two germline ends. The CDR3 totals 14 residues. Germline values: CDR1 MGHDK, CDR2 SYGVNS. CDR3 DNA sequence: TGTGCCAGCAGTGGGGGAAGTTCGTACAATGAGCAGTTCTTC. It translates to CASSGGSSYNEQFF.

J is TRBJ2-7 and V is TRBV5-8, with D possibly matching TRBD2 (6 bases). The V and J ends lost 4 bases and 4 bases respectively, with 18 bases between them. Germline values: CDR1 SGHTS, CDR2 YDEGEE. This CDR3 has 15 amino acids. CDR3 sequence (DNA): TGTGCCAGCAGCGGGGCTGGGAGGTCGGCGTACGAGCAGTACTTC. Encoded protein: CASSGAGRSAYEQYF.